Listed below are T cell receptor beta chains from one sample, sequenced in a study of T cell repertoires in cytomegalovirus infection. TCRdb redid the calling of the reads with MiXCR, one entry per CDR3 protein. There are about a million distinct CDR3 sequences in the sample; approximately 31% occur only once, and under 15% lies in the top ten. No antigen is known for these receptors. The sample here was cultured CD8+ T cells from PBMCs, taken from culture after CMV antigen stimulation. These receptors all come from a human donor in good health (CMV status not recorded). Some clones in this sample may be carry-over from other donors' samples. Each CDR3 is given with its conserved first and last residue. A D gene is named only where the DNA matches it firmly. Expanded clones are given a class, and other clones once, few, many or no size at all.

D gene	J gene	V gene	clone size	CDR3 protein	CDR3 DNA
TRBD1	TRBJ2-5	TRBV7-2	.	CASSLWTGQDQYF	TGTGCCAGCAGCTTGTGGACAGGTCAAGACCAGTACTTC
.	TRBJ1-3	TRBV27	.	CASSLRGRGNTIYF	TGTGCCAGCAGTTTGAGAGGGCGTGGAAACACCATATATTTT
.	TRBJ2-3	TRBV29-1	.	CSVGSGDSVDTQYF	TGCAGCGTTGGGTCCGGGGATAGTGTAGATACGCAGTATTTT
TRBD1	TRBJ1-2	TRBV27	.	CASRSPGQGNNFYGYTF	TGTGCCAGCAGATCACCCGGACAGGGGAATAACTTCTATGGCTACACCTTC
TRBD1	TRBJ1-1	TRBV12-3/TRBV12-4	once	CASTDTGTGGIAFF	TGTGCCAGCACCGATACCGGGACAGGGGGGATCGCTTTCTTT
.	TRBJ2-2	TRBV19	.	CASSNIIKNTGELFF	TGTGCCAGTAGTAACATAATAAAAAACACCGGGGAGCTGTTTTTT
.	TRBJ2-3	TRBV7-2	many	CASSPQANPDTQYF	TGTGCCAGCAGCCCTCAGGCAAATCCAGATACGCAGTATTTT
TRBD2	TRBJ2-7	TRBV27	.	CASSPLGGERVTYEQYF	TGTGCCAGCAGTCCATTGGGGGGGGAGCGAGTGACCTACGAGCAGTACTTC
.	TRBJ2-6	TRBV13	few	CASSLALAGANVLTF	TGTGCCAGCAGCTTAGCGCTCGCTGGGGCCAACGTCCTGACTTTC
TRBD1	TRBJ2-2	TRBV15	.	CAASRDTGAITGELFF	TGTGCCGCCAGCAGAGATACAGGGGCCATCACCGGGGAGCTGTTTTTT
TRBD1	TRBJ1-5	TRBV4-1	.	CASSQRAQGVNQPQHF	TGCGCCAGCAGCCAAAGGGCACAGGGGGTTAATCAGCCCCAGCATTTT
.	TRBJ1-1	TRBV5-8	.	CATNGRAGTEAFF	TGTGCCACCAACGGCAGGGCGGGGACTGAAGCTTTCTTT
TRBD2	TRBJ2-2	TRBV27	.	CASSYRLAGGVGRTGELFF	TGTGCCAGCAGCTACCGCCTGGCGGGGGGGGTTGGGAGGACCGGGGAGCTGTTTTTT
.	TRBJ2-5	TRBV2	.	CASSEIRDGEETQYF	TGTGCCAGCAGTGAAATCCGTGACGGAGAAGAGACCCAGTACTTC
.	TRBJ2-1	TRBV5-6	few	CASSFWAGVLNEQFF	TGTGCCAGCAGCTTTTGGGCAGGGGTATTGAATGAGCAGTTCTTC
TRBD1	TRBJ2-1	TRBV7-9	many	CASSLRGTGRYNEQFF	TGTGCCAGCAGCTTACGAGGGACAGGGCGCTACAATGAGCAGTTCTTC
.	TRBJ2-5	TRBV6-5	.	CASSYTGTETQYF	TGTGCCAGCAGCTACACGGGGACAGAGACCCAGTACTTC
.	TRBJ2-5	TRBV2	few	CASTYFRGEQETQYF	TGTGCCAGCACCTATTTCAGGGGGGAACAAGAGACCCAGTACTTC
.	TRBJ1-4	TRBV28	.	CASRQTRGFVNEKLFF	TGTGCCAGCAGGCAAACGAGGGGGTTCGTTAATGAAAAACTGTTTTTT
.	TRBJ2-5	TRBV14	few	CASSPTRGQETQYF	TGTGCCAGCAGCCCCACCCGGGGCCAAGAGACCCAGTACTTC
.	TRBJ1-1	TRBV27	few	CAIIKWGDGTTEAFF	TGTGCCATCATAAAGTGGGGCGACGGGACCACTGAAGCTTTCTTT
TRBD2	TRBJ2-3	TRBV6-1	.	CASSERSGVITDTQYF	TGTGCCAGCAGTGAACGTAGCGGGGTAATCACAGATACGCAGTATTTT
TRBD1	TRBJ2-7	TRBV7-9	many	CASSDRVSEQYF	TGTGCCAGCAGCGACAGGGTTTCCGAGCAGTACTTC
.	TRBJ2-5	TRBV12-3/TRBV12-4	.	CASRRLEGRGPQETQYF	TGTGCCAGCAGACGGTTGGAGGGACGGGGGCCCCAAGAGACCCAGTACTTC
.	TRBJ2-3	TRBV5-1	few	CASSLELSADTQYF	TGCGCCAGCAGCTTGGAGCTATCAGCAGATACGCAGTATTTT
.	TRBJ1-2	TRBV12-3/TRBV12-4	.	CASSADRSYGYTF	TGTGCCAGCAGTGCCGACAGGAGCTATGGCTACACCTTC
TRBD1	TRBJ2-1	TRBV19	.	CATSDPGTGANNEQFF	TGTGCCACCTCTGATCCTGGGACAGGGGCGAACAATGAGCAGTTCTTC
TRBD2	TRBJ2-1	TRBV12-3/TRBV12-4	large	CASSLPGTSGGRVSHEQFF	TGTGCCAGCAGTTTACCGGGAACTAGCGGGGGCCGCGTAAGTCATGAGCAGTTCTTC
.	TRBJ1-5	TRBV27	few	CASSAGTSNQPQHF	TGTGCCAGCAGTGCAGGAACTAGCAATCAGCCCCAGCATTTT
.	TRBJ1-1	TRBV7-9	few	CASSPTVDRINTEAFF	TGTGCCAGCAGCCCCACCGTGGACAGAATTAACACTGAAGCTTTCTTT
.	TRBJ1-1	TRBV29-1	.	CSVRRGGTEAFF	TGCAGCGTCCGCCGGGGCGGCACTGAAGCTTTCTTT
.	TRBJ2-6	TRBV9	.	CASSVNRESYSGANVLTF	TGTGCCAGCAGCGTCAACAGGGAATCCTACTCTGGGGCCAACGTCCTGACTTTC
.	TRBJ2-3	TRBV5-3	.	CASSLGGDRPLDTQYF	TGTGCCAGCAGCTTGGGGGGGGACAGGCCTCTTGATACGCAGTATTTT